One and the same sample provided the 5 T cell receptor beta chains below, sequenced in a study of cytomegalovirus exposure and HLA in healthy donors. The data were produced by immunoSEQ multiplex PCR, yet TCRdb's version contains in-frame clones alone and is incomplete. The data contain a few hundred thousand clones, roughly 88% of them singletons. Sample: PBMCs. The receptors stem from a woman aged 30 to 39 in good health and CMV-seropositive.

The gene calls are TRBV5-1 and TRBJ1-4; a possible D gene is TRBD1 (5 bases). CDR3 size: 15 residues. Germline V gene sequence: CDR1 SGHRS, CDR2 YFSETQ. V was trimmed by 2 bases and J by 8 bases, leaving 16 bases between them. The CDR3 region has the DNA TGCGCCAGCAGCTTAGGGGCAGGGTGGGAAGAAAAACTGTTTTTT. Translated: CASSLGAGWEEKLFF.

The rearrangement joins TRBV18 to TRBJ1-2; no clear D. Germline CDR1 and CDR2: KGHSH and LQKENI. V was pared by 2 bases and J by 5 bases, with 12 bases between. The length of the CDR3 is 14 residues. The CDR3 reads CASSPEGIGYGYTF. CDR3 nucleotide sequence: TGTGCCAGCTCACCAGAAGGAATCGGGTATGGCTACACCTTC.

V is TRBV4-3 and J is TRBJ1-1; no definite D call. The CDR3 consists of 17 residues. Germline V gene data show CDR1 as LGHNA and CDR2 as YSLEER. Trimming stripped 0 bases from V and 0 bases from J, with 14 bases between. The CDR3 region has the DNA TGCGCCAGCAGCCAAGAGGCGGGAACATTCATGAACACTGAAGCTTTCTTT. Its translation: CASSQEAGTFMNTEAFF.

The J gene is TRBJ2-1, the V gene TRBV11-3; possibly TRBD1 for D (5 bases). The CDR3 contains 14 residues. Trimming removed 3 bases at V and 7 bases at J, with 13 bases between. Germline lookup yields CDR1 SGHNT and CDR2 YENEEA. The CDR3: CASSFQGITNEQFF. In DNA, the CDR3 is TGTGCCAGCAGCTTTCAGGGAATAACGAATGAGCAGTTCTTC.

The chain carries TRBV18 and TRBJ2-3; 10 positions agree with TRBD2. CDR3 length: 16 amino acids. Germline-derived CDR1 and CDR2 are KGHSH and LQKENI. The V segment lost 2 bases and the J segment 3 bases; nucleotides outside the gene matches: 5. In nucleotides, the CDR3 is TGTGCCAGCTCACCAAGCGGGAGGGAGCGAACAGATACGCAGTATTTT. Residues: CASSPSGRERTDTQYF.